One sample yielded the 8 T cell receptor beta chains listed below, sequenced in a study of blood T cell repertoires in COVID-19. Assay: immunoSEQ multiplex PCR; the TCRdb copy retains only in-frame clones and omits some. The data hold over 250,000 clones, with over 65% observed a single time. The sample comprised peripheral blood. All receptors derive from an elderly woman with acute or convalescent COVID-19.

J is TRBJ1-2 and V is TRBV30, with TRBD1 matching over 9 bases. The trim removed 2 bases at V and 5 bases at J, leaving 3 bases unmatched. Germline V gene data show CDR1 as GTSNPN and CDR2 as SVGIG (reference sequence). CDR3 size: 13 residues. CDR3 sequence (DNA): TGTGCCTGGAGTCTGACAGGGGGGTATGGCTACACCTTC. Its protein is CAWSLTGGYGYTF.

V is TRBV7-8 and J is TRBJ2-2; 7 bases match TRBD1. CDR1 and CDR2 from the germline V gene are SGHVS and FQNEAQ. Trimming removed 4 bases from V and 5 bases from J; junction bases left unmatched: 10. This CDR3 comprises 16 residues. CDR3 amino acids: CASSSRDSGYTGELFF. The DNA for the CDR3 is TGTGCCAGCAGCTCCCGGGACAGCGGTTATACCGGGGAGCTGTTTTTT.

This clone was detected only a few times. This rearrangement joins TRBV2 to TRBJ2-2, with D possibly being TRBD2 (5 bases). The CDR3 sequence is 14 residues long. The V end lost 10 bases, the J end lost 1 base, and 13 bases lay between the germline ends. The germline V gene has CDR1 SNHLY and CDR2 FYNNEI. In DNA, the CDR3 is TGTGCCACGGAGGTAATAGGGAACACCGGGGAGCTGTTTTTT. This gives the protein CATEVIGNTGELFF.

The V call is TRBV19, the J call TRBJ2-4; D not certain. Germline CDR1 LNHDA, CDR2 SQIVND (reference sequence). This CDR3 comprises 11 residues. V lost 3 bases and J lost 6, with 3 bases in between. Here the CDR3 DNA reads TGTGCCAGTAGTATCGGAAACATTCAGTACTTC. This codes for CASSIGNIQYF. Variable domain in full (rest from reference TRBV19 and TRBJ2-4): DGGITQSPKYLFRKEGQNVTLSCEQNLNHDAMYWYRQDPGQGLRLIYYSQIVNDFQKGDIAEGYSVSREKKESFPLTVTSAQKNPTAFYLCASSIGNIQYFGAGTRLSVL.

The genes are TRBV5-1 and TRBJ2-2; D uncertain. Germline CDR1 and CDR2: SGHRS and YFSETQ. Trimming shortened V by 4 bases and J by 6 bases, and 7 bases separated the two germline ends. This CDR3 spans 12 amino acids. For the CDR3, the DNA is TGCGCCAGCAGCCTCCTATCCGGGGAGCTGTTTTTT. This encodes CASSLLSGELFF.

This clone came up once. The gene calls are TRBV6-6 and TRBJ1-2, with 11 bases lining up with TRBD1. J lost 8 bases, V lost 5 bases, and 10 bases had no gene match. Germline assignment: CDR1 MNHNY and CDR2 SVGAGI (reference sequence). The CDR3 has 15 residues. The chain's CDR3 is CASSPPGQGARGYTF. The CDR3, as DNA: TGTGCCAGCAGTCCACCAGGACAGGGGGCAAGAGGCTACACCTTC.

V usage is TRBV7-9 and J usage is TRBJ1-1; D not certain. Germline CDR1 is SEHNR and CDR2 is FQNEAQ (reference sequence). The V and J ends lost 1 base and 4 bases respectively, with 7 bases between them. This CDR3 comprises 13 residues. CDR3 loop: CASSLGQITEAFF. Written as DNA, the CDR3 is TGTGCCAGCAGCTTAGGGCAGATCACTGAAGCTTTCTTT.

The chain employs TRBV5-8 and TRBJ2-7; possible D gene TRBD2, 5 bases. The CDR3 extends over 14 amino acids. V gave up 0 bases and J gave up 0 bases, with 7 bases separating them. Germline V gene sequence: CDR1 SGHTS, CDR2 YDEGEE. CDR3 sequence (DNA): TGTGCCAGCAGCTTGGTGGGGAGCTCCTACGAGCAGTACTTC. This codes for CASSLVGSSYEQYF.